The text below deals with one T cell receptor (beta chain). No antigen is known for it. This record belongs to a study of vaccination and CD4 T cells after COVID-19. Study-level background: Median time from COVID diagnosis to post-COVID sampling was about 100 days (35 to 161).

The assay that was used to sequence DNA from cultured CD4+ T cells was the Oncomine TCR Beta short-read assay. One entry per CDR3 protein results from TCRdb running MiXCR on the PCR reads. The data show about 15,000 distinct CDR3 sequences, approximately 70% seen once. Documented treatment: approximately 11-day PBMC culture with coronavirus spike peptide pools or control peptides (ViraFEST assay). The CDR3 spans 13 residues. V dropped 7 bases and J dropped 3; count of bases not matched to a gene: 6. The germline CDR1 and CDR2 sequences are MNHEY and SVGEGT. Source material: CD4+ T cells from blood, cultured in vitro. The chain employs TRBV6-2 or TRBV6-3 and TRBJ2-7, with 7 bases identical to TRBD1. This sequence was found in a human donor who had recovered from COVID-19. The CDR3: CASNDRVLYEQYF. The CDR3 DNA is TGTGCCAGCAATGACAGGGTCCTCTACGAGCAGTACTTC.